A selection of T cell receptor beta chains follows, all from one sample in a study of read filtering for tumor transcriptome and immune sequencing. Using its own MiXCR run on the reads, TCRdb lists one record per CDR3 protein. The sample carries around 50,000 distinct CDR3 sequences, 20% to 25% recorded once. The source material was a population of CD138-negative cells sorted from bone marrow. Receptors were obtained from a donor at least 40 years old with multiple myeloma. The CDR3 runs from the conserved cysteine through the conserved F or W. Expanded clones are given a class, and other clones once, few, many or no size at all.

clone size | J gene | V gene | CDR3 protein
many | TRBJ2-2 | TRBV7-2 | CASRRGGGRITGELFF
many | TRBJ2-5 | TRBV3-1 | CGTGLAGETQYF
many | TRBJ2-1 | TRBV7-3 | CASSLLPGESYNEQFF
many | TRBJ1-2 | TRBV20-1 | CSATADAHGYTF
NA | TRBJ2-2 | TRBV29-1 | CSVGLALNTGELFF
few | TRBJ2-3 | TRBV14 | CASSQGRTLPRTDTQYF
few | TRBJ2-7 | TRBV9 | CASSLHRAASSYEQYF
many | TRBJ2-2 | TRBV19 | CASRGTGGTGELFF
many | TRBJ2-1 | TRBV7-9 | CASSVRLAGGYNEQFF
NA | TRBJ2-1 | TRBV5-1 | CARSFPSGVDNEQFF
many | TRBJ1-1 | TRBV12-3/TRBV12-4 | CASSFGLNTEAFF
many | TRBJ1-1 | TRBV7-7 | CASSLRENTEAFF
NA | TRBJ2-1 | TRBV27 | CASSFFGRGPVVGEQSF
many | TRBJ1-1 | TRBV5-1 | CASSPRTETEAFF
many | TRBJ2-7 | TRBV20-1 | CSAEREAGYEQYF
NA | TRBJ1-2 | TRBV30 | CAWSENRDGYTF